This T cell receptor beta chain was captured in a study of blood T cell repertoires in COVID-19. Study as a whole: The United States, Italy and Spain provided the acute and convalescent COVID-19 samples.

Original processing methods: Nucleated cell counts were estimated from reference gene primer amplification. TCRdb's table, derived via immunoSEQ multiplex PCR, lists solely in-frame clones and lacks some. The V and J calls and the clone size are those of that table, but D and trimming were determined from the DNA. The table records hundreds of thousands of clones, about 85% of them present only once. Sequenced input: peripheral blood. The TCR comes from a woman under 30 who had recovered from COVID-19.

As DNA, the CDR3 is TGTGCCAGCAGTGGTCGAGAGACTGGAAACACCATATATTTT. The encoded protein is CASSGRETGNTIYF. The chain joins TRBV2 to TRBJ1-3, with D hard to call. The CDR3 is 14 residues long. Germline V CDR1 and CDR2: SNHLY, FYNNEI. Deletions cut 4 bases from V and 2 bases from J, with 9 bases between.